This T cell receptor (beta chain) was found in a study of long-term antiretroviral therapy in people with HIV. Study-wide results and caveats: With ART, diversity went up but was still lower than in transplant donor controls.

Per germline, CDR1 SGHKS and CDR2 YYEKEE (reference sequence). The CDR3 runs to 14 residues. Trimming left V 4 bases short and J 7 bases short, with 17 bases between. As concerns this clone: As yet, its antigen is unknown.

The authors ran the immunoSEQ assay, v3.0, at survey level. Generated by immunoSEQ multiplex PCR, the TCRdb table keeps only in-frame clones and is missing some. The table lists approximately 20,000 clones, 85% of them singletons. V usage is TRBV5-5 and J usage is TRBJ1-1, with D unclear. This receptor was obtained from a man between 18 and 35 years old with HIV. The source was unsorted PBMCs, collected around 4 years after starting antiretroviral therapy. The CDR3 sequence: CASSQSVFRSEAFF. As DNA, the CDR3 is TGTGCCAGCAGCCAAAGTGTGTTCAGGAGTGAAGCTTTCTTT.